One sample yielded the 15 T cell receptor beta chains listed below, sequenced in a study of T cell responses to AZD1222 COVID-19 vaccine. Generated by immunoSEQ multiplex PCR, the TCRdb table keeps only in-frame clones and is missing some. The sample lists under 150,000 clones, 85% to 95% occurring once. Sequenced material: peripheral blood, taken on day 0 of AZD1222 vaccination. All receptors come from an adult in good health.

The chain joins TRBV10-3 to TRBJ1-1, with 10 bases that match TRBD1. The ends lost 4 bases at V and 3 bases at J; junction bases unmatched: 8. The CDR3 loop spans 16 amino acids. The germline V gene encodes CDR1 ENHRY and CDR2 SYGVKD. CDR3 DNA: TGTGCCATCAGTGCCCTAGGACAGGGGGAACACACTGAAGCTTTCTTT. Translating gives CAISALGQGEHTEAFF.

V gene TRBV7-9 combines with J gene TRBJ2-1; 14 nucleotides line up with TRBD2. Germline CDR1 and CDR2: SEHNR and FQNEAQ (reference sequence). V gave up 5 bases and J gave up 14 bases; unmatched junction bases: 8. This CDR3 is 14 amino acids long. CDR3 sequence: CASSPGTSGSSEFF. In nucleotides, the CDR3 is TGTGCCAGCAGCCCCGGGACTAGCGGGAGTTCAGAGTTCTTC.

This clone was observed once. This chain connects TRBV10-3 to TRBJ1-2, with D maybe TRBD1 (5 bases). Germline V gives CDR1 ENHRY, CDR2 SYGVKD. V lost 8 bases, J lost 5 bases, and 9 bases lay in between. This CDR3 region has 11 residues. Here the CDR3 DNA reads TGTGCCATCGGGGCAGAATATGGCTACACCTTC. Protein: CAIGAEYGYTF.

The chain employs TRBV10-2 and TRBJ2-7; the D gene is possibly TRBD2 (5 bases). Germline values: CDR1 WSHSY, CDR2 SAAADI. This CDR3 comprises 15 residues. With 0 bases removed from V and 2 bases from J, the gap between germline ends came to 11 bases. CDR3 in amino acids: CASSESVERPYEQYF. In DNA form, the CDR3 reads TGCGCCAGCAGTGAGTCGGTCGAGCGGCCCTACGAGCAGTACTTC.

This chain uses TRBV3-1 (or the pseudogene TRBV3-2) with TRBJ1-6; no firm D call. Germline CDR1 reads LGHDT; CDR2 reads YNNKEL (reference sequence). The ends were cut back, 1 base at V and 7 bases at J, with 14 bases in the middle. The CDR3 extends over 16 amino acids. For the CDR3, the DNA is TGTGCCAGCAGCCAAGTGACTGGGTTGGGGAATTCACCCCTCCACTTT. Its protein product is CASSQVTGLGNSPLHF.

The CDR3 region is CASSWEANTEAFF. The CDR3 DNA is TGTGCCAGCAGCTGGGAGGCGAACACTGAAGCTTTCTTT. This chain joins TRBV7-9 and TRBJ1-1, with no clear D. CDR1 and CDR2 (germline): SEHNR, FQNEAQ (reference sequence). This CDR3 region has 13 residues. V lost 4 bases and J lost 1, with 7 bases in between.

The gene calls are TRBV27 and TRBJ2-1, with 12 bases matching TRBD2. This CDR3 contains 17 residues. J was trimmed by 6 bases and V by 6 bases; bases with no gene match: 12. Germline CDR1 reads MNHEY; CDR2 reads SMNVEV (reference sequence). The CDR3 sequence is CASSREVGLAGSNEQFF. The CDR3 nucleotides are TGTGCCAGCAGCCGAGAAGTTGGACTAGCGGGGAGCAATGAGCAGTTCTTC.

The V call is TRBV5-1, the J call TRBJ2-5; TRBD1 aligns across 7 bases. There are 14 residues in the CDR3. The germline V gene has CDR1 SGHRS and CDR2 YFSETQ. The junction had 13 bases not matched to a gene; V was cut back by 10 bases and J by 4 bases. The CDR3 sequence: CASAEGRGRETQYF. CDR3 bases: TGCGCCTCAGCAGAGGGAAGGGGGCGAGAGACCCAGTACTTC.

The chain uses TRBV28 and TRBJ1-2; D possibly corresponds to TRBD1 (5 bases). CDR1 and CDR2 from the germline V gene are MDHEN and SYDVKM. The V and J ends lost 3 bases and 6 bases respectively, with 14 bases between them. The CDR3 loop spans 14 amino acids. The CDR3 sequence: CASSFPGRGDGYTF. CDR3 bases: TGTGCCAGCAGTTTCCCAGGAAGGGGCGATGGCTACACCTTC.

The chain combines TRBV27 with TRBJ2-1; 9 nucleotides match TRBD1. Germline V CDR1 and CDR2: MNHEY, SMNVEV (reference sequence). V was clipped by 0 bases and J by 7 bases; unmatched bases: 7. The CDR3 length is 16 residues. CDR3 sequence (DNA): TGTGCCAGCAGTTTATCGGCCGGGACAGGGTATAATGAGCAGTTCTTC. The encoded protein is CASSLSAGTGYNEQFF.

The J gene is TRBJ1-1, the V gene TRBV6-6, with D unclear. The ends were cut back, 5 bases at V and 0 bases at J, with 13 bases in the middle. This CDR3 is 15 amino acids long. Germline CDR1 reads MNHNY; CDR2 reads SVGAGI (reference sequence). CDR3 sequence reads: CASSNGRTLNTEAFF. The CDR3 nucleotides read TGTGCCAGCAGTAACGGACGGACTTTGAACACTGAAGCTTTCTTT.

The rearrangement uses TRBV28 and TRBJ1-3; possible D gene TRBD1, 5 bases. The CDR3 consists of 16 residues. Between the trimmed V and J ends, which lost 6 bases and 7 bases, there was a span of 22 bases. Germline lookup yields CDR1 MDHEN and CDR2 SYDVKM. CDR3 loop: CASRMAPGNLGNTIYF. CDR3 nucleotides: TGTGCCAGCAGGATGGCCCCAGGGAATTTGGGCAACACCATATATTTT. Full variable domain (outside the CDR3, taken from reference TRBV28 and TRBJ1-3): DVKVTQSSRYLVKRTGEKVFLECVQDMDHENMFWYRQDPGLGLRLIYFSYDVKMKEKGDIPEGYSVSREKKERFSLILESASTNQTSMYLCASRMAPGNLGNTIYFGEGSWLTVV.

The CDR3 reads CASGRGNNQPQHF. The CDR3 coding sequence is TGTGCCAGCGGGAGGGGCAACAATCAGCCCCAGCATTTT. The chain has TRBV27 and TRBJ1-5; the D gene is possibly TRBD1 (5 bases). Germline CDR1 reads MNHEY; CDR2 reads SMNVEV (reference sequence). Between the trimmed V and J ends, which lost 8 bases and 3 bases, there was a span of 11 bases. This CDR3 has 13 residues.

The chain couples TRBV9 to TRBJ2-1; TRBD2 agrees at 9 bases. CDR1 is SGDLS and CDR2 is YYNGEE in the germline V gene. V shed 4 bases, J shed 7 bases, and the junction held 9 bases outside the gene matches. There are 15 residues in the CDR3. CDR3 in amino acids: CASSTIGGRGNEQFF. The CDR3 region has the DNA TGTGCCAGCAGCACTATTGGCGGGAGGGGGAATGAGCAGTTCTTC.

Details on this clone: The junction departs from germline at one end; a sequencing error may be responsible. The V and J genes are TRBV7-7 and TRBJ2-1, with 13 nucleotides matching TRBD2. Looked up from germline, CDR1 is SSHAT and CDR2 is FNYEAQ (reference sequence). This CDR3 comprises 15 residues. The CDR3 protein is CASSPGLAGNNEQFF. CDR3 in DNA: TGTGCTAGCAGCCCGGGACTAGCGGGGAACAATGAGCAGTTCTTC. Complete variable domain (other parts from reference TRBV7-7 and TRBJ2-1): GAGVSQSPRYKVTKRGQDVTLRCDPISSHATLYWYQQALGQGPEFLTYFNYEAQPDKSGLPSDRFSAERPEGSISTLTIQRTEQRDSAMYRCASSPGLAGNNEQFFGPGTRLTVL.